The clone carrying this T cell receptor beta chain has a count of ten or more. As yet, its antigen is unknown. The CDR3 has 14 residues. CDR1 and CDR2 (germline): MNHNS, SASEGT. Losses at the gene ends were 6 bases for V and 5 bases for J; bases not matched to a gene: 7. The data originate from a study of regulatory T cells in long-lasting Graves disease. Study-wide context: Antithyroid drug intake by newly diagnosed Graves' patients had lasted under 3 months.

As to time point: newly diagnosed GD, antithyroid drugs for less than 3 months. RNA isolated from PBMCs was used to make the TCR library. HTBI primers from iRepertoire and Arm-PCR of CDR3 regions yielded the TCR beta libraries. From the multiplex PCR reads, TCRdb called clonotypes with MiXCR, one entry per CDR3 protein. The table shows about 220,000 distinct CDR3 sequences, with roughly 20% occurring only once. Overall study findings and caveats: Favored gene segments in persistent disease were TRBV28, TRBJ1-2 and TRBJ2-5.

This sample also appeared in a second study, on T cells in Graves' hyperthyroidism and ophthalmopathy.

This specimen consisted of peripheral blood mononuclear cells (PBMCs), obtained at new diagnosis, from a patient treated with antithyroid drugs. This clonotype was sampled from a woman in her twenties or thirties with Graves disease. The chain joins TRBV6-1 to TRBJ2-5, with 9 bases fitting TRBD1. CDR3 DNA sequence: TGTGCCAGCAGAACAAGACAGGGGGAGGAGACCCAGTACTTC. Residues: CASRTRQGEETQYF.